These 27 T cell receptor beta chains were all obtained from the same sample, sequenced in a study of regulatory T cells in long-lasting Graves disease. Described time point: persistent/refractory GD, antithyroid drugs over 5 years with positive TRAb. Construction of the TCR library relied on RNA isolated from PBMCs. Combining iRepertoire HTBI primers with Arm-PCR of CDR3 regions, the authors built TCR beta libraries. TCRdb passed the multiplex PCR reads through MiXCR, listing each CDR3 protein once. The repertoire holds about 660,000 distinct CDR3 sequences, with about 32% as singletons. The sequences come from peripheral blood mononuclear cells (PBMCs), collected when the disease was refractory, from a patient treated with antithyroid drugs. These receptors were obtained from a female donor with Graves disease.

This clonotype was recorded a few times. The genes are TRBV27 and TRBJ1-6; D is ambiguous. V was clipped by 3 bases and J by 6 bases, with 9 bases between them. Germline CDR1 and CDR2: MNHEY and SMNVEV (reference sequence). CDR3 length: 14 residues. This chain's CDR3 is CASSLVSVNSPLHF. The DNA of the CDR3 is TGTGCCAGCAGTTTGGTTTCGGTTAATTCACCCCTCCACTTT.

This chain links TRBV4-1 with TRBJ1-1; D perhaps matches TRBD1 (5 bases). The length of the CDR3 is 17 residues. Germline CDR1 MGHRA, CDR2 YSYEKL. Trimming removed 0 bases at V and 1 base at J, with 15 bases between. The DNA of the CDR3 is TGCGCCAGCAGCCAAGAAGGGCAGGGCCTCGGGAACACTGAAGCTTTCTTT. Its translation is CASSQEGQGLGNTEAFF.

This clonotype was counted only a few times. The chain employs TRBV6-1 and TRBJ2-7; tentative D call: TRBD2 (5 bases). V was pared by 5 bases and J by 4 bases, with 21 bases between. Germline assignment: CDR1 MNHNS and CDR2 SASEGT. This CDR3 region has 16 residues. The CDR3 is CASSPPTTVGDYEQYF. CDR3 DNA sequence: TGTGCCAGCAGTCCCCCAACTACGGTGGGAGATTACGAGCAGTACTTC.

The genes are TRBV7-3 and TRBJ2-7; 9 nucleotides agree with TRBD2. CDR1 is SGHTA and CDR2 is FQGTGA in the germline V gene. Trimming at V came to 5 bases and at J to 1 base, leaving 9 bases not matched to a gene. The CDR3 is made up of 16 amino acids. Here the CDR3 DNA reads TGTGCCAGCAGCCCCTTAGCGGGAGAGGAATCCTACGAGCAGTACTTC. Translated, it gives CASSPLAGEESYEQYF.

At least ten counts were recorded for this clonotype. The chain carries TRBV28 and TRBJ1-2; weak D call: TRBD1 (5 bases). With 1 base removed from V and 2 bases from J, the gap between germline ends came to 17 bases. CDR1 is MDHEN and CDR2 is SYDVKM in the germline V gene. The CDR3 is made up of 17 amino acids. The CDR3 DNA sequence: TGTGCCAGCAGTTTATATCTACGAGCAGGGAGAAACTATGGCTACACCTTC. Its protein is CASSLYLRAGRNYGYTF.

This clonotype has a handful of counts. The CDR3 sequence: CASSLLADTQYF. CDR3 nucleotide sequence: TGTGCCAGCAGCTTACTAGCAGATACGCAGTATTTT. The chain couples TRBV11-2 to TRBJ2-3, with unresolved D. The CDR3 length is 12 residues. Germline CDR1 and CDR2: SGHAT and FQNNGV. Trimming removed 2 bases at V and 4 bases at J, with 4 bases between. The whole variable domain, filled in from reference TRBV11-2 and TRBJ2-3, reads EAGVAQSPRYKIIEKRQSVAFWCNPISGHATLYWYQQILGQGPKLLIQFQNNGVVDDSQLPKDRFSAERLKGVDSTLKIQPAKLEDSAVYLCASSLLADTQYFGPGTRLTVL.

This clonotype was recorded a few times. The rearrangement joins TRBV6-1 to TRBJ1-4; D is possibly TRBD1 (6 bases). V was cut by 6 bases and J by 10 bases, with 18 bases left in between. Germline CDR1 is MNHNS and CDR2 is SASEGT. This CDR3 is 14 amino acids long. The CDR3 reads CASSLQGVEGKLFF. CDR3 nucleotide sequence: TGTGCCAGCAGCTTACAGGGAGTAGAGGGAAAACTGTTTTTT.

This clonotype was seen at least ten times. The rearrangement links TRBV27 to TRBJ1-1, with D uncertain. The CDR3 is 13 amino acids. V was cut by 6 bases and J by 4 bases, with 12 bases left in between. The V gene's germline CDR1 is MNHEY and CDR2 SMNVEV (reference sequence). As DNA, the CDR3 is TGTGCCAGCAGCTTACTGGGGAGCACTGAAGCTTTCTTT. Translating gives CASSLLGSTEAFF.

The chain combines TRBV7-2 with TRBJ2-7; 7 nucleotides align to TRBD1. Trimming cost V 5 bases and J 1 base; bases outside gene matches: 8. The CDR3 length is 15 residues. Germline V CDR1 and CDR2: SGHTA, FQGNSA. This CDR3 is CASSPQTGRSYEQYF. The CDR3 DNA reads as TGTGCCAGCAGCCCCCAGACAGGGCGGTCCTACGAGCAGTACTTC.

This clonotype came up a few times. This chain connects TRBV5-6 to TRBJ2-5, with D possibly matching TRBD1 (6 bases). CDR1 and CDR2 from the germline V gene are SGHDT and YYEEEE. The CDR3 is 15 amino acids. V was trimmed by 0 bases and J by 4 bases, leaving 13 bases between them. Here the CDR3 DNA reads TGTGCCAGCAGCTTGGAAGCAGGGGTAGGAGAGACCCAGTACTTC. Amino acid sequence: CASSLEAGVGETQYF.

This clonotype was recorded many times. The chain couples TRBV30 to TRBJ2-5, with D perhaps TRBD1 (6 bases). The CDR3 consists of 14 residues. Germline CDR1 GTSNPN, CDR2 SVGIG (reference sequence). V dropped 0 bases and J dropped 5 bases, with 13 bases sitting between them. The CDR3 protein is CAWSVLGAGETQYF. Here the CDR3 DNA reads TGTGCCTGGAGTGTATTGGGGGCCGGCGAGACCCAGTACTTC. Looking up the rest from reference TRBV30 and TRBJ2-5 gives the full variable domain: SQTIHQWPATLVQPVGSPLSLECTVEGTSNPNLYWYRQAAGRGLQLLFYSVGIGQISSEVPQNLSASRPQDRQFILSSKKLLLSDSGFYLCAWSVLGAGETQYFGPGTRLLVL.

The chain carries TRBV12-3 or TRBV12-4 and TRBJ2-2; D remains ambiguous. Trimming cost V 6 bases and J 1 base, with 12 bases left between them. The length of the CDR3 is 15 residues. The CDR3 here is CASSPPSQNTGELFF. The DNA for the CDR3 is TGTGCCAGCAGCCCCCCGTCCCAGAACACCGGGGAGCTGTTTTTT.

This rearrangement joins TRBV10-3 to TRBJ1-5, with a weak D call TRBD1 (6 bases). The CDR3 sequence is 14 residues long. V dropped 4 bases and J dropped 7 bases, with 14 bases sitting between them. CDR1 and CDR2 (germline): ENHRY, SYGVKD. CDR3: CAISVQGSRQPQHF. In DNA, the CDR3 is TGTGCCATCAGTGTACAGGGTTCGCGGCAGCCCCAGCATTTT.

The V gene is TRBV14, the J gene TRBJ2-2, with 9 nucleotides matching TRBD2. The CDR3 spans 18 residues. Trimming at V came to 0 bases and at J to 0 bases, leaving 5 bases not matched to a gene. Germline values: CDR1 SGHDN, CDR2 FVKESK. This CDR3 is CASSQDPGLAANTGELFF. CDR3 DNA sequence: TGTGCCAGCAGCCAAGATCCGGGACTAGCAGCGAACACCGGGGAGCTGTTTTTT.

The rearrangement links TRBV5-1 to TRBJ2-4; TRBD1 matches at 7 bases. Germline CDR1 SGHRS, CDR2 YFSETQ. After removal of 4 bases from V and 12 bases from J, the junction contained 10 bases not matched to a gene. The CDR3 consists of 13 residues. CDR3 nucleotides: TGCGCCAGCAGCCCGATCGTCGACAGGGATCAGTACTTC. Protein: CASSPIVDRDQYF. Looking up the rest from reference TRBV5-1 and TRBJ2-4 gives the full variable domain: KAGVTQTPRYLIKTRGQQVTLSCSPISGHRSVSWYQQTPGQGLQFLFEYFSETQRNKGNFPGRFSGRQFSNSRSEMNVSTLELGDSALYLCASSPIVDRDQYFGAGTRLSVL.

This rearrangement joins TRBV25-1 to TRBJ2-2; D possibly corresponds to TRBD2 (6 bases). Germline CDR1 and CDR2: MGHDK and SYGVNS. V gave up 11 bases and J gave up 3 bases, with 10 bases separating them. This CDR3 is 12 amino acids long. Here the CDR3 reads CAGSGDTGELFF. In DNA form, the CDR3 reads TGTGCCGGGTCGGGGGACACCGGGGAGCTGTTTTTT.

The chain recombines TRBV28 with TRBJ2-1, with D perhaps matching TRBD2 (5 bases). Germline-derived CDR1 and CDR2 are MDHEN and SYDVKM. The CDR3 sequence is 15 residues long. The V end was cut by 1 base, the J end by 5 bases, with 12 bases between. This CDR3 reads CASSLFSSQHNEQFF. The DNA of the CDR3 is TGTGCCAGCAGTTTATTTTCTAGCCAACACAATGAGCAGTTCTTC.

The genes are TRBV18 and TRBJ1-1; a weak D match, TRBD1 (5 bases). Per the germline V gene, CDR1 is KGHSH and CDR2 is LQKENI. The CDR3 sequence is 13 residues long. The ends were cut back, 0 bases at V and 4 bases at J, with 6 bases in the middle. The CDR3 DNA is TGTGCCAGCTCACCACCGACAGTCACTGAAGCTTTCTTT. As protein: CASSPPTVTEAFF. The whole variable domain, filled in from reference TRBV18 and TRBJ1-1, reads NAGVMQNPRHLVRRRGQEARLRCSPMKGHSHVYWYRQLPEEGLKFMVYLQKENIIDESGMPKERFSAEFPKEGPSILRIQQVVRGDSAAYFCASSPPTVTEAFFGQGTRLTVV.

The chain couples TRBV5-1 to TRBJ2-1, with 9 nucleotides matching TRBD2. The CDR3 runs 14 residues. Per the germline V gene, CDR1 is SGHRS and CDR2 is YFSETQ. V lost 0 bases and J lost 7; bases outside the gene matches: 2. CDR3 sequence reads: CASSLGLAVNEQFF. Here the CDR3 DNA reads TGCGCCAGCAGCTTGGGACTAGCGGTAAATGAGCAGTTCTTC. Full variable domain (outside the CDR3, taken from reference TRBV5-1 and TRBJ2-1): KAGVTQTPRYLIKTRGQQVTLSCSPISGHRSVSWYQQTPGQGLQFLFEYFSETQRNKGNFPGRFSGRQFSNSRSEMNVSTLELGDSALYLCASSLGLAVNEQFFGPGTRLTVL.

In its sample, this clonotype was seen a few times. The chain combines TRBV29-1 with TRBJ2-5, with 9 bases aligning to TRBD2. Trimming took 7 bases from V and 4 from J; bases not matched to a gene: 4. CDR1 and CDR2 (germline): SQVTM, ANQGSEA. The CDR3 has 12 residues. The CDR3 region is CSERRGGETQYF. The CDR3 DNA is TGCAGCGAACGGCGGGGGGGAGAGACCCAGTACTTC. Together with reference TRBV29-1 and TRBJ2-5, the CDR3 gives the full variable domain: SAVISQKPSRDICQRGTSLTIQCQVDSQVTMMFWYRQQPGQSLTLIATANQGSEATYESGFVIDKFPISRPNLTFSTLTVSNMSPEDSSIYLCSERRGGETQYFGPGTRLLVL.

This clonotype was seen more than once but under ten times. The chain couples TRBV28 to TRBJ1-3; D not resolved. CDR1 is MDHEN and CDR2 is SYDVKM in the germline V gene. V gave up 2 bases and J gave up 0 bases, with 14 bases separating them. CDR3 size: 17 residues. The CDR3: CASSLNQEDPSGNTIYF. The CDR3 coding sequence is TGTGCCAGCAGTTTAAATCAAGAGGACCCCTCTGGAAACACCATATATTTT.

This clonotype was recorded a few times. This rearrangement joins TRBV20-1 to TRBJ1-5; D unclear. Trimming pared 2 bases from V and 5 bases from J, leaving 13 bases between. CDR3 length equals 14 residues. Germline CDR1 is DFQATT and CDR2 is SNEGSKA (reference sequence). In DNA form, the CDR3 reads TGCAGTGCTAGATCCAAGGACCGGGATCAGCCCCAGCATTTT. It yields the protein CSARSKDRDQPQHF.

This clonotype was detected only a few times. The chain couples TRBV7-9 to TRBJ1-2, with 10 bases aligning to TRBD1. Germline V gene sequence: CDR1 SEHNR, CDR2 FQNEAQ (reference sequence). Trimming at V came to 5 bases and at J to 7 bases, leaving 7 bases not matched to a gene. The CDR3 extends over 14 amino acids. CDR3 region: CASSRGTGASGYTF. In DNA form, the CDR3 reads TGTGCCAGCAGCCGCGGGACAGGGGCTTCTGGCTACACCTTC.

There are a few counts of this clonotype. The rearrangement joins TRBV5-1 to TRBJ2-5; D is possibly TRBD1 (5 bases). Near its end, the DNA agrees better with TRBJ2-7, so the J call may be wrong. CDR3 length: 14 amino acids. CDR1 and CDR2 (germline): SGHRS, YFSETQ. The CDR3 loop reads CASSPGPVRGEQYF. CDR3 coding DNA: TGCGCCAGCAGCCCTGGGCCGGTTAGGGGCGAGCAGTACTTC.

In its sample, this clonotype was seen a few times. The genes are TRBV12-3 or TRBV12-4 and TRBJ1-3; the D is unclear. The V gene lost 3 bases and the J gene lost 0 bases, with 6 bases spanning the gap. The CDR3 has 14 amino acids. Here the CDR3 DNA reads TGTGCCAGCAGTTTCCCAGTCTCTGGAAACACCATATATTTT. This translates into CASSFPVSGNTIYF.

V usage is TRBV5-6 and J usage is TRBJ1-1; D not resolved. The CDR3 is 15 residues long. The germline V and J ends were trimmed by 4 bases and 0 bases, with 13 bases remaining between them. Per the germline V gene, CDR1 is SGHDT and CDR2 is YYEEEE. The CDR3 protein is CASSRISGMNTEAFF. The DNA of the CDR3 is TGTGCCAGCAGCCGAATCTCAGGCATGAACACTGAAGCTTTCTTT.

This clonotype was seen more than once but under ten times. This CDR3 is CASSLGFPGLADTGELFF. In DNA form, the CDR3 reads TGTGCCAGCAGCTTAGGGTTCCCGGGACTAGCGGACACCGGGGAGCTGTTTTTT. V usage is TRBV7-2 and J usage is TRBJ2-2; the match to TRBD2 covers 11 bases. The CDR3 totals 18 residues. Per germline, CDR1 SGHTA and CDR2 FQGNSA. The V gene end was trimmed by 1 base and the J gene end by 3 bases; junction bases not matched to a gene: 7.